This T cell receptor beta chain came from a study of cytomegalovirus exposure and HLA in healthy donors. Study-level results: V- and J-gene trimming in TCR beta was tied to a missense DCLRE1C variant by an analysis performed later. Presence/absence analyses assumed roughly uniform sequencing depth across donors, which may not hold. Most TCR beta V segments were productive about 87% or about 30% of the time in an earlier analysis.

It was with 60 Vbeta and 13 Jbeta primers that the PCR ran. The data were produced by immunoSEQ multiplex PCR, yet TCRdb's version contains in-frame clones alone and is incomplete. The sample has about 150,000 clones; about four fifths are singletons. With respect to this clone: Its antigen is as yet unknown.

V lost 3 bases and J lost 2; bases outside the gene matches: 5. The CDR3 runs to 16 residues. CDR1 is SGDLS, CDR2 YYNGEE, per germline. The J gene is TRBJ2-3, the V gene TRBV9; TRBD2 aligns across 11 bases. Material for sequencing was PBMCs. The TCR originated in a woman between 35 and 50 years old in good health and CMV-seropositive. CDR3 loop: CASSELAGGPTDTQYF. As DNA, the CDR3 is TGTGCCAGCAGCGAGCTAGCGGGGGGACCCACAGATACGCAGTATTTT. Together with reference TRBV9 and TRBJ2-3, the CDR3 gives the full variable domain: DSGVTQTPKHLITATGQRVTLRCSPRSGDLSVYWYQQSLDQGLQFLIQYYNGEERAKGNILERFSAQQFPDLHSELNLSSLELGDSALYFCASSELAGGPTDTQYFGPGTRLTVL.